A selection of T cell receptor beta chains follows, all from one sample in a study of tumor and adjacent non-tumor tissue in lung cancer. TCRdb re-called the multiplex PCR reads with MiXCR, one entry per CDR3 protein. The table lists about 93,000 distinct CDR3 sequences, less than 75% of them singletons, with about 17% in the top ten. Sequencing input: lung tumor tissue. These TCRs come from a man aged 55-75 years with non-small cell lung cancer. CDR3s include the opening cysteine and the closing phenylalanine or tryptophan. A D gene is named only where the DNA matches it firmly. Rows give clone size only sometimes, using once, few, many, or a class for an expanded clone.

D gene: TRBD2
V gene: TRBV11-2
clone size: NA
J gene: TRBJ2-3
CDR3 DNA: TGTGCCAGCAGCTGTATCGGGAGGGCCTTCGAAGATACGCAGTATTTT
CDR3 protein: CASSCIGRAFEDTQYF

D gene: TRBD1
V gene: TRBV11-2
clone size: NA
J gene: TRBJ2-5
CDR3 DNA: TGTGCCGGCAGCCCGCCGGGGACAGGCGATTTGGAGACCCAGTATTTC
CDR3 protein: CAGSPPGTGDLETQYF

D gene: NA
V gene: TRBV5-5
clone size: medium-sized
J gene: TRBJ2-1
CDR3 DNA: TGTGCCAGCAGTTTAACTGCTATCGGGCAGTTCTTC
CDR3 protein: CASSLTAIGQFF

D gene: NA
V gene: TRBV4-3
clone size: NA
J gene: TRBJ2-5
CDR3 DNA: TGCGCCAGCAGCCAAGCCGTCGGGGAGACTCAGTACTTC
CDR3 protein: CASSQAVGETQYF

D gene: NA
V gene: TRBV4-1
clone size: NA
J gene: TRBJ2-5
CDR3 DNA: TGCCCCAGCAGACAACAGTGGGGGCAAGAGACCCAGTACTTC
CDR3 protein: CPSRQQWGQETQYF

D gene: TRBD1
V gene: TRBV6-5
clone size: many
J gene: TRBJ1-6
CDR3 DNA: TGTGCCAGCAGGGGAGGGACAGCGGAAAATTCACCCCTCCACTTT
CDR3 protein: CASRGGTAENSPLHF

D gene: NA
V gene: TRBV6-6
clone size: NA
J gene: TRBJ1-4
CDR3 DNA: TGTGCCAATAAACGGCGGAATGAAAAACTGTTCTTT
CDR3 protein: CANKRRNEKLFF

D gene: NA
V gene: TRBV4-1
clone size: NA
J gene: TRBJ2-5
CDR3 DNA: TGCGCCAGCAGCCAAGATCGACTATCTATCGAGACCCAGTACTTC
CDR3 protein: CASSQDRLSIETQYF

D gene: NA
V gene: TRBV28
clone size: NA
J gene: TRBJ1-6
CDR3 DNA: TGTGCCAGCAGCTTAGAACCCGGGGCCACTAGGCCCCTCCACTTT
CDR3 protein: CASSLEPGATRPLHF

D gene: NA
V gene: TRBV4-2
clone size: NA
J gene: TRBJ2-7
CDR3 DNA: TGTGTCAGCAGCCAAGATCAGGGTGTTAACTTCTACGAGCAGTACTTC
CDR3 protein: CVSSQDQGVNFYEQYF

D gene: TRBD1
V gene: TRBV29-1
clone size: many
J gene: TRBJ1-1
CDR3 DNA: TGCAGCGTGGCCGGGACAGGGGCCTTAGAAGCTTTCTTT
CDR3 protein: CSVAGTGALEAFF

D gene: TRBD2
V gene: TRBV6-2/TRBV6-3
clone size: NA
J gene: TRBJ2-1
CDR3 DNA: TGTGCCAGCAGTCCCGCGGGAGACACCTACAATGAGCAGCTCTTC
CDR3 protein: CASSPAGDTYNEQLF

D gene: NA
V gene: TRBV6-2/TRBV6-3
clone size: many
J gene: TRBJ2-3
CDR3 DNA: TGTGCCAGCAGTTTTCAGGAACGGAGGACAGATACGCAGTATTTT
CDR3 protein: CASSFQERRTDTQYF

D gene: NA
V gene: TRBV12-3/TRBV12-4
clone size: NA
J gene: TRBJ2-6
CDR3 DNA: TGCGCCAACAGTTGGGGGGACTCTGGGGCCAACATCCTGACTTTC
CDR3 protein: CANSWGDSGANILTF

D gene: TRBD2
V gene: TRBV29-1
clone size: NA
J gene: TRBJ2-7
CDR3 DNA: TGCAGGGTTAATAAGGTGACTAGCGGAAGCTCCTACGATCAGTACTTC
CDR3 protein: CRVNKVTSGSSYDQYF

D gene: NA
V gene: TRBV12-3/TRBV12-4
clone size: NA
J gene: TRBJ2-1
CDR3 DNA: TGTGCCAGCAGTTTCTTCTTAGCGAGAGGACCTAGCAATGAGCAGTTCTTC
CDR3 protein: CASSFFLARGPSNEQFF

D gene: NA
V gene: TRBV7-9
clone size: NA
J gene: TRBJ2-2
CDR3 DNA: TGTGCCAGCGGTCGACAGTACCCGAACACCGGGGAGCTGTTTTTT
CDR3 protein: CASGRQYPNTGELFF

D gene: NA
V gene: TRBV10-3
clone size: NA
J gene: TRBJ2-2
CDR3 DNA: TGTGCCATCAGTGAATCGGAGGGGATTAACACCAGGGAGCTGTTTTTT
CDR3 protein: CAISESEGINTRELFF

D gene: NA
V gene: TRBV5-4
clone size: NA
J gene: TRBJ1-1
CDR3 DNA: TGTGCCAGCAGCTTTTCGAGGGAGTCTGAAGCTTTCTTT
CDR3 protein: CASSFSRESEAFF